Below, 26 T cell receptor beta chains from the same sample are listed, as sequenced in a study of CD4 T cells in relation to SARS-CoV-2 and coronaviruses. CD4+ T cells from unexposed donors were obtained before the COVID-19 pandemic (2011-2018). CD4+ T cells were isolated from the cells after around eleven days of culture. Their antigen targets remain unknown. Repertoires were generated with immunoSEQ multiplex PCR, while TCRdb's copy carries only in-frame clones and drops some. The sample lists under 35,000 clones; 76% were seen once. Sequencing used CD4+ T cells from PBMCs, cultured in vitro. The source is a human donor in good health.

The V call is TRBV3-1 (or the pseudogene TRBV3-2), the J call TRBJ2-6; no clear D. Germline assignment: CDR1 LGHDT and CDR2 YNNKEL (reference sequence). The ends were cut back, 0 bases at V and 4 bases at J, with 1 base in the middle. The CDR3 contains 13 residues. In DNA, the CDR3 is TGTGCCAGCAGCCAAGAAGGGGCCAACGTCCTGACTTTC. This codes for CASSQEGANVLTF.

In nucleotides, the CDR3 is TGTGCCATCAGTGAGTTTGGACTAGGCACAGATACGCAGTATTTT. Translated, it gives CAISEFGLGTDTQYF. This chain connects TRBV10-3 to TRBJ2-3, with TRBD2 matching 7 bases. J gave up 1 base and V 1 base, and 2 bases lay outside the gene matches. Germline CDR1 reads ENHRY; CDR2 reads SYGVKD. The length of the CDR3 is 15 residues.

The V call is TRBV11-2, the J call TRBJ1-3, with 7 positions matching TRBD1. The V and J ends lost 5 bases and 0 bases, in that order; junction bases with no gene match: 13. Looked up from germline, CDR1 is SGHAT and CDR2 is FQNNGV. This CDR3 is built from 18 residues. The CDR3 reads CASSPFLRDRSSGNTIYF. CDR3 in DNA: TGTGCCAGCAGCCCCTTCTTGCGGGACAGATCCTCTGGAAACACCATATATTTT.

This rearrangement joins TRBV9 to TRBJ1-3; D unclear. Trimming removed 3 bases at V and 0 bases at J, with 4 bases between. The germline gives CDR1 SGDLS, CDR2 YYNGEE. The CDR3 length is 13 residues. The CDR3 spells CASSGYSGNTIYF. The CDR3 DNA reads TGTGCCAGCAGCGGATACTCTGGAAACACCATATATTTT.

The chain couples TRBV18 to TRBJ2-2; 8 nucleotides agree with TRBD1. Per germline, CDR1 KGHSH and CDR2 LQKENI. The length of the CDR3 is 17 residues. J was trimmed by 4 bases and V by 0 bases; bases with no gene match: 7. As DNA, the CDR3 is TGTGCCAGCTCACCACCGGCAGGGGGCGGTAGCACCGGGGAGCTGTTTTTT. The encoded protein is CASSPPAGGGSTGELFF.

V and J are TRBV27 and TRBJ2-7, with D possibly TRBD1 on 6 matching bases. Trimming took off 2 bases at V and 0 bases at J, with 8 bases between the two ends. The CDR3 contains 14 residues. Germline CDR1 MNHEY, CDR2 SMNVEV (reference sequence). The CDR3 spells CASSLGQYSYEQYF. The CDR3 nucleotides are TGTGCCAGCAGTTTAGGACAGTACTCCTACGAGCAGTACTTC.

This chain links TRBV2 with TRBJ1-1; a possible D gene is TRBD1 (5 bases). Trimming removed 2 bases from V and 1 base from J, with 14 bases in between. Germline V gene lookup returns CDR1 SNHLY and CDR2 FYNNEI. The CDR3 has 16 amino acids. CDR3 sequence: CASSESRGHPNTEAFF. CDR3 nucleotide sequence: TGTGCCAGCAGTGAAAGCAGAGGACACCCGAACACTGAAGCTTTCTTT.

V is TRBV3-1 (or the pseudogene TRBV3-2) and J is TRBJ2-7, with D perhaps matching TRBD2 (5 bases). The CDR3 totals 15 residues. The germline V gene has CDR1 LGHDT and CDR2 YNNKEL (reference sequence). Trimming removed 5 bases from V and 0 bases from J, with 14 bases in between. CDR3 region: CASSYDHGGSYEQYF. The CDR3 DNA follows: TGTGCCAGCAGCTACGATCATGGAGGCTCCTACGAGCAGTACTTC.

The rearrangement uses TRBV4-1 and TRBJ1-1; no definite D call. V lost 0 bases to trimming and J lost 1 base, with 18 bases between them. Germline V gives CDR1 MGHRA, CDR2 YSYEKL. The CDR3 totals 18 residues. CDR3 sequence: CASSQDRWGAGENTEAFF. The CDR3 DNA follows: TGCGCCAGCAGCCAAGATCGTTGGGGAGCGGGAGAGAACACTGAAGCTTTCTTT.

This clone was picked up a small number of times. The V gene is TRBV7-2, the J gene TRBJ2-7, with no clear D. V lost 1 base, J lost 3 bases, and 7 bases lay in between. Per the germline V gene, CDR1 is SGHTA and CDR2 is FQGNSA. There are 13 residues in the CDR3. This CDR3 is CASSLVVYYEQYF. Written as DNA, the CDR3 is TGTGCCAGCAGCTTAGTGGTCTACTACGAGCAGTACTTC.

The chain employs TRBV6-4 and TRBJ2-2, with D maybe TRBD2 (6 bases). V lost 4 bases and J lost 0, with 12 bases in between. Looked up from germline, CDR1 is MRHNA and CDR2 is SNTAGT. The CDR3 has 16 residues. The CDR3, as DNA: TGTGCCAGCAGTGTATTCGCTAGCGCGAACACCGGGGAGCTGTTTTTT. This gives the protein CASSVFASANTGELFF.

The table lists this clone with a few counts. CDR3: CASSLAVSSTDTQYF. The DNA for the CDR3 is TGTGCCAGCAGCTTAGCAGTGTCTAGCACAGATACGCAGTATTTT. J is TRBJ2-3 and V is TRBV13; no reliable D call. CDR3 length: 15 residues. The germline CDR1 and CDR2 sequences are PRHDT and FYEKMQ (reference sequence). V was pared by 1 base and J by 0 bases, with 8 bases between.

This clone was observed a single time. The rearrangement joins TRBV18 to TRBJ2-3, with D perhaps matching TRBD1 or TRBD2 (5 bases each). This CDR3 is 16 amino acids long. Looked up from germline, CDR1 is KGHSH and CDR2 is LQKENI. Trimming pared 2 bases from V and 3 bases from J, leaving 15 bases between. The CDR3 reads CASSPGTTFGTDTQYF. As DNA, the CDR3 is TGTGCCAGCTCACCAGGGACCACCTTCGGAACAGATACGCAGTATTTT. Full variable domain (remainder filled in from reference TRBV18 and TRBJ2-3): NAGVMQNPRHLVRRRGQEARLRCSPMKGHSHVYWYRQLPEEGLKFMVYLQKENIIDESGMPKERFSAEFPKEGPSILRIQQVVRGDSAAYFCASSPGTTFGTDTQYFGPGTRLTVL.

V usage is TRBV12-3 or TRBV12-4 and J usage is TRBJ2-5; the D gene is possibly TRBD2 (6 bases). The CDR3 has 12 amino acids. V was pared by 3 bases and J by 4 bases, with 6 bases between. The CDR3 is CASSLRGETQYF. In nucleotides, the CDR3 is TGTGCCAGCAGTTTGCGGGGAGAGACCCAGTACTTC.

DNA of the CDR3: TGTGCCAGCAGTTACGCGGGGGGCCTGACAGATACGCAGTATTTT. It yields the protein CASSYAGGLTDTQYF. V and J are TRBV6-2 or TRBV6-3 and TRBJ2-3; 8 nucleotides line up with TRBD2. The V and J ends lost 2 bases and 3 bases, in that order; junction bases with no gene match: 4. Germline-derived CDR1 and CDR2 are MNHEY and SVGEGT. There are 15 residues in the CDR3.

The genes are TRBV29-1 and TRBJ2-3, with 8 positions matching TRBD2. V shed 7 bases and J 3 bases; nucleotides not matched to a gene: 12. CDR3 length equals 15 residues. From germline, CDR1 is SQVTM and CDR2 ANQGSEA. CDR3 region: CSEYLRREGTDTQYF. CDR3 in DNA: TGCAGCGAGTACCTTCGACGGGAGGGGACAGATACGCAGTATTTT.

The genes are TRBV27 and TRBJ2-3, with 8 bases matching TRBD1. J gave up 3 bases and V 8 bases, and 10 bases lay outside the gene matches. The CDR3 contains 15 residues. Germline lookup yields CDR1 MNHEY and CDR2 SMNVEV (reference sequence). The CDR3 sequence is CASRPRQGWTDTQYF. The DNA for the CDR3 is TGTGCCAGCCGTCCCAGACAGGGGTGGACAGATACGCAGTATTTT.

The chain joins TRBV19 to TRBJ2-5; TRBD2 aligns across 8 bases. The CDR3 spans 15 residues. The V gene end was trimmed by 6 bases and the J gene end by 5 bases; junction bases not matched to a gene: 11. The V gene's germline CDR1 is LNHDA and CDR2 SQIVND (reference sequence). The CDR3 region is CASSPGGGGRETQYF. The CDR3 bases are TGTGCCAGTAGCCCCGGGGGGGGTGGTAGGGAGACCCAGTACTTC.

The rearrangement uses TRBV7-2 and TRBJ1-6; possible D gene TRBD1, 5 bases. CDR1 is SGHTA and CDR2 is FQGNSA in the germline V gene. The V end lost 7 bases, the J end lost 7 bases, and 17 bases lay between the germline ends. This CDR3 has 15 amino acids. This CDR3 is CASIPGLPTNSPLHF. In DNA form, the CDR3 reads TGTGCCAGCATCCCGGGACTGCCCACAAATTCACCCCTCCACTTT.

The chain is built from TRBV5-4 and TRBJ2-5; 7 nucleotides line up with TRBD2. Looked up from germline, CDR1 is SGHNT and CDR2 is YYREEE (reference sequence). CDR3 size: 15 residues. The V gene end was trimmed by 3 bases and the J gene end by 2 bases; junction bases not matched to a gene: 7. For the CDR3, the DNA is TGTGCCAGCAGCTCGGTCGGGGGGTTGCAAGAGACCCAGTACTTC. This translates into CASSSVGGLQETQYF.

The gene calls are TRBV12-5 and TRBJ2-3, with D maybe TRBD1 (5 bases). This CDR3 has 15 amino acids. In germline, CDR1 is LGHNT, CDR2 FRNRAP. The V end was cut by 9 bases, the J end by 0 bases, with 16 bases between. Here the CDR3 reads CASAQDTKSTDTQYF. CDR3 DNA: TGTGCTAGCGCCCAGGACACAAAAAGCACAGATACGCAGTATTTT.

V gene TRBV4-2 combines with J gene TRBJ2-2; 7 positions agree with TRBD2. This CDR3 is 15 amino acids long. V shed 0 bases, J shed 6 bases, and the junction held 4 bases outside the gene matches. Germline CDR1 LGHNA, CDR2 YNFKEQ. For the CDR3, the DNA is TGTGCCAGCAGCCAAGAGGCTGGGGGGGCCGGGGAGCTGTTTTTT. It is translated as CASSQEAGGAGELFF.

The chain carries TRBV4-3 and TRBJ1-4; D remains ambiguous. Per the germline V gene, CDR1 is LGHNA and CDR2 is YSLEER. Trimming removed 0 bases from V and 7 bases from J, with 9 bases in between. This CDR3 is built from 14 residues. The CDR3 nucleotides are TGCGCCAGCAGCCAAGAGGGAGGGCCTGAAAAACTGTTTTTT. Encoded protein: CASSQEGGPEKLFF.

The chain uses TRBV5-6 and TRBJ2-5; D uncertain. Trimming took off 0 bases at V and 2 bases at J, with 11 bases between the two ends. Looked up from germline, CDR1 is SGHDT and CDR2 is YYEEEE. CDR3 length: 15 amino acids. The CDR3 is CASSLASRPQETQYF. As DNA, the CDR3 is TGTGCCAGCAGCTTGGCTAGTAGACCACAAGAGACCCAGTACTTC. Drawing the rest from reference TRBV5-6 and TRBJ2-5, the complete variable domain is DAGVTQSPTHLIKTRGQQVTLRCSPKSGHDTVSWYQQALGQGPQFIFQYYEEEERQRGNFPDRFSGHQFPNYSSELNVNALLLGDSALYLCASSLASRPQETQYFGPGTRLLVL.

This sequence joins TRBV19 and TRBJ2-3; maybe TRBD2 (6 bases). The germline CDR1 and CDR2 sequences are LNHDA and SQIVND (reference sequence). Deletions cut 8 bases from V and 4 bases from J, with 10 bases between. The CDR3 has 12 amino acids. The CDR3: CASSAGSDTQYF. The CDR3 DNA is TGTGCCAGTTCTGCGGGGTCAGATACGCAGTATTTT.

The chain uses TRBV7-2 and TRBJ2-5; D not certain. V was trimmed by 7 bases and J by 3 bases, leaving 15 bases between them. CDR1 and CDR2 (germline): SGHTA, FQGNSA. The CDR3 contains 14 residues. Written as DNA, the CDR3 is TGTGCCAGCACATCTGCCACAGTAAAAGAGACCCAGTACTTC. It specifies CASTSATVKETQYF.